These 7 T cell receptor beta chains were all obtained from the same sample, sequenced in a study of blood T cell repertoires in COVID-19. Method: immunoSEQ multiplex PCR; TCRdb's copy keeps in-frame clones and lacks some. In the table there are about 20,000 clones, about 90% of which are singletons. Sequenced input: peripheral blood. The receptors originated from an older man with acute or convalescent COVID-19.

This clone has just a few counts. V gene TRBV19 combines with J gene TRBJ2-3; D ambiguous. The V end was cut by 6 bases, the J end by 1 base, with 14 bases between. Looked up from germline, CDR1 is LNHDA and CDR2 is SQIVND (reference sequence). CDR3 size: 15 residues. DNA for the CDR3: TGTGCCAGTAGGAGGTCTTGGTACGGCACAGATACGCAGTATTTT. Translating it yields CASRRSWYGTDTQYF.

Details on this clone: A junction boundary mismatches the germline segment, possibly from a read error. J is TRBJ2-2 and V is TRBV7-7; 8 bases are a match to TRBD2. This CDR3 comprises 17 residues. Germline CDR1 is SSHAT and CDR2 is FNYEAQ (reference sequence). The CDR3 sequence is CASSSSPFLAGPGELFF. The CDR3 DNA follows: TGTGCTAGCAGCTCCTCACCATTTTTAGCGGGACCCGGGGAGCTGTTTTTT.

This chain connects TRBV5-6 to TRBJ2-7; TRBD1 matches at 7 bases. This CDR3 region has 14 residues. Germline V gene sequence: CDR1 SGHDT, CDR2 YYEEEE. J gave up 3 bases and V 4 bases, and 7 bases lay outside the gene matches. CDR3 in DNA: TGTGCCAGCAGCCCGACAGGGATCCTCTACGAGCAGTACTTC. It translates to CASSPTGILYEQYF.

This rearrangement joins TRBV11-2 to TRBJ1-6; D ambiguous. This CDR3 has 14 amino acids. From germline, CDR1 is SGHAT and CDR2 FQNNGV. V lost 5 bases and J lost 8, with 13 bases in between. CDR3: CASSPRIGDSPLHF. CDR3 nucleotide sequence: TGTGCCAGCAGCCCTCGGATCGGGGATTCACCCCTCCACTTT.

This clone was found once. The rearrangement links TRBV7-2 to TRBJ1-5, with 8 positions matching TRBD1. This CDR3 region has 15 residues. With V trimmed by 6 bases and J by 5 bases, 9 bases remained unmatched. Germline CDR1 SGHTA, CDR2 FQGNSA. As DNA, the CDR3 is TGTGCCAGCAGTTCACAGGGGGGGAGCTATCAGCCCCAGCATTTT. It yields the protein CASSSQGGSYQPQHF.

The chain links TRBV2 to TRBJ2-3, with 11 bases aligning to TRBD2. Germline CDR1 and CDR2: SNHLY and FYNNEI. With 4 bases clipped from V and 6 bases from J, the junction kept 6 bases outside the gene matches. This CDR3 comprises 15 residues. CDR3 sequence reads: CASSALAGVSDTQYF. The CDR3, as DNA: TGTGCCAGCAGTGCACTAGCGGGAGTCAGTGATACGCAGTATTTT. Full variable domain (missing parts from reference TRBV2 and TRBJ2-3): EPEVTQTPSHQVTQMGQEVILRCVPISNHLYFYWYRQILGQKVEFLVSFYNNEISEKSEIFDDQFSVERPDGSNFTLKIRSTKLEDSAMYFCASSALAGVSDTQYFGPGTRLTVL.

The chain recombines TRBV11-3 with TRBJ2-2; D is uncertain. The CDR3 length is 13 residues. The germline V gene has CDR1 SGHNT and CDR2 YENEEA. Trimming cost V 4 bases and J 3 bases, with 6 bases left between them. In DNA form, the CDR3 reads TGTGCCAGCAGCTCCTCTTACACCGGGGAGCTGTTTTTT. This codes for CASSSSYTGELFF.